This TCR beta chain was identified during a study of CD8 T cells in Susac syndrome. TEMRA cells were FACS-enriched, and CD8+ and CD4+ T cells were isolated negatively. Reverse transcription used roughly 0.5 to 1 ug RNA and random hexamers. A multiplex approach, immunoSEQ multiplex PCR, amplified TCR beta CDR3 across 54 Vbeta and 13 Jbeta. TCRdb independently ran MiXCR on the immunoSEQ multiplex PCR reads; one entry per CDR3 protein. The sample has fewer than 350,000 distinct CDR3 sequences; around nine tenths are singletons. Material: CD8+ T cells from PBMCs. The TCR comes from a human donor with multiple sclerosis.

The CDR3 nucleotides read TGTGCCAGCAGTTTTCTGGGGGAGGGAGATACGCAGTATTTT. It specifies CASSFLGEGDTQYF. The V gene is TRBV12-3 or TRBV12-4, the J gene TRBJ2-3, with 7 bases matching TRBD2. With 3 bases clipped from V and 5 bases from J, the junction kept 5 bases outside the gene matches. This CDR3 is built from 14 residues.